Each of the 13 T cell receptor beta chains below was sequenced from the same sample in a study of a mutant IDH1 vaccine in newly diagnosed glioma. Described time point: week 5, during vaccination. The investigators gave 300 ug of mutant IDH1 20-mer peptide in each vaccine dose, together with topical imiquimod. Clones were read by immunoSEQ multiplex PCR, and TCRdb kept only the in-frame ones, dropping some. The profile shows 40,000 to 60,000 clones, 78% of them singletons. No antigen is known for these receptors. The sample was PBMCs, taken from a glioma patient whose treatment included an IDH1 peptide vaccine. The receptors originated from a middle-aged woman with glioma.

V is TRBV6-5 and J is TRBJ1-2, with D possibly being TRBD1 (5 bases). The V and J ends lost 5 bases and 2 bases respectively, with 12 bases between them. The CDR3 runs to 14 residues. In germline, CDR1 is MNHEY, CDR2 SVGAGI. The CDR3 protein is CASSATGPNYGYTF. As DNA, the CDR3 is TGTGCCAGCAGTGCGACGGGACCCAACTATGGCTACACCTTC.

The J gene is TRBJ2-1, the V gene TRBV30; possibly TRBD1 for D (6 bases). The CDR3 totals 11 residues. The germline V and J ends were trimmed by 7 bases and 4 bases, with 8 bases remaining between them. The germline V gene has CDR1 GTSNPN and CDR2 SVGIG (reference sequence). The CDR3, as DNA: TGTGCCTCGACAGGTTACAATGAGCAGTTCTTC. The encoded protein is CASTGYNEQFF.

This clone was observed a handful of times. The chain is built from TRBV7-9 and TRBJ2-3; 7 positions agree with TRBD2. The CDR3 runs to 11 residues. Trimming removed 3 bases from V and 10 bases from J; junction bases left unmatched: 1. In germline, CDR1 is SEHNR, CDR2 FQNEAQ (reference sequence). DNA for the CDR3: TGTGCCAGCAGCTTGGGGGGGTCGCAGTATTTT. Its protein product is CASSLGGSQYF.

The chain's CDR3 is CASSQTSGGSETQYF. CDR3 sequence (DNA): TGCGCCAGCAGTCAGACGAGCGGGGGGAGTGAGACCCAGTACTTC. The rearrangement links TRBV23-1 to TRBJ2-5; 9 positions agree with TRBD2. TRBV23-1 is placed among ORFs of uncertain function. Trimming cost V 3 bases and J 5 bases; bases outside gene matches: 7. CDR3 size: 15 residues.

This chain connects TRBV30 to TRBJ1-1; TRBD1 matches at 7 bases. Germline V gives CDR1 GTSNPN, CDR2 SVGIG (reference sequence). The V gene end was trimmed by 5 bases and the J gene end by 4 bases; junction bases not matched to a gene: 7. This CDR3 region has 13 residues. CDR3 sequence (DNA): TGTGCCTGGTCTTACAGGGGAGGCACTGAAGCTTTCTTT. Translating it yields CAWSYRGGTEAFF.

V usage is TRBV18 and J usage is TRBJ1-1; TRBD1 might be the D (6 bases). This CDR3 comprises 15 residues. Germline values: CDR1 KGHSH, CDR2 LQKENI. Trimming took off 3 bases at V and 3 bases at J, with 14 bases between the two ends. CDR3 nucleotide sequence: TGTGCCAGCTCACCTGAACAGGGTCTTGACACTGAAGCTTTCTTT. It translates to CASSPEQGLDTEAFF.

As DNA, the CDR3 is TGTGCCAGCAGCTTGGATGGAACTGCAAATACGCAGTATTTT. Residues: CASSLDGTANTQYF. This chain uses TRBV5-4 with TRBJ2-3; D is ambiguous. The CDR3 loop spans 14 amino acids. Germline values: CDR1 SGHNT, CDR2 YYREEE (reference sequence). V was shortened by 0 bases and J by 7 bases, with 12 bases between the two germline ends.

This clone was seen a handful of times. This chain uses TRBV5-1 with TRBJ1-2; D not certain. Germline values: CDR1 SGHRS, CDR2 YFSETQ. Trimming pared 1 base from V and 6 bases from J, leaving 16 bases between. This CDR3 comprises 15 residues. This CDR3 is CASSLNLNNLNGYTF. DNA of the CDR3: TGCGCCAGCAGCTTGAATTTAAATAACCTGAATGGCTACACCTTC.

This sequence joins TRBV13 and TRBJ2-5, with D possibly matching TRBD1 (5 bases). The DNA end is more similar to TRBJ2-7, so the J call may be wrong. Germline-derived CDR1 and CDR2 are PRHDT and FYEKMQ (reference sequence). This CDR3 comprises 14 residues. CDR3 in amino acids: CASSLEQATYEQYF. DNA for the CDR3: TGTGCCAGCAGCTTAGAACAGGCCACCTACGAGCAGTACTTC.

The CDR3 reads CATSREVIRQETQYF. CDR3 DNA sequence: TGTGCCACCAGCAGAGAGGTCATTCGCCAAGAGACCCAGTACTTC. The chain employs TRBV15 and TRBJ2-5; D is unclear. Germline values: CDR1 LNHNV, CDR2 YYDKDF (reference sequence). CDR3 length: 15 amino acids. V lost 0 bases and J 1 base, leaving 9 bases between the germline ends.

This clone was recorded a few times. V is TRBV7-6 and J is TRBJ1-1; 8 bases align to TRBD1. The V and J ends lost 5 bases and 1 base, in that order; junction bases with no gene match: 6. Germline V gene sequence: CDR1 SGHVS, CDR2 FNYEAQ. The CDR3 is 15 amino acids. The CDR3 loop reads CASSLDRGGNTEAFF. The CDR3 region has the DNA TGTGCCAGCAGCCTAGACAGGGGAGGGAACACTGAAGCTTTCTTT.

The chain is built from TRBV11-3 and TRBJ2-1; D might be TRBD2 (6 bases). Germline V gene sequence: CDR1 SGHNT, CDR2 YENEEA. V was trimmed by 5 bases and J by 7 bases, leaving 18 bases between them. This CDR3 region has 15 residues. In DNA form, the CDR3 reads TGTGCCAGCAGCCCGGCGGCGGGACCGGAGAATGAGCAGTTCTTC. Translation gives CASSPAAGPENEQFF.

The chain uses TRBV7-2 and TRBJ2-2; 7 positions match TRBD2. Looked up from germline, CDR1 is SGHTA and CDR2 is FQGNSA. J lost 4 bases, V lost 5 bases, and 16 bases had no gene match. This CDR3 has 18 amino acids. CDR3 amino acids: CASSASLIGGGSTGELFF. DNA of the CDR3: TGTGCCAGCAGCGCCTCTCTAATTGGCGGGGGAAGCACCGGGGAGCTGTTTTTT.